The 24 T cell receptor beta chains reported below all come from one sample, sequenced in a study of OX40 agonist ivuxolimab in advanced cancers. This table comes from immunoSEQ multiplex PCR, and its TCRdb copy is limited to in-frame clones, with some not included. Among around 67,000 clones listed, roughly 80% were seen once. The material sequenced was CD4+ or CD8+ T cells sorted from blood, taken in a trial of the OX40 agonist ivuxolimab. Receptors were obtained from an adult with an advanced solid tumor such as melanoma, head and neck, liver or kidney cancer.

The V and J genes are TRBV5-1 and TRBJ1-1; possibly TRBD1 for D (6 bases). The V gene lost 3 bases and the J gene lost 1 base, with 13 bases spanning the gap. Germline loops: CDR1 SGHRS, CDR2 YFSETQ. The CDR3 extends over 15 amino acids. CDR3 nucleotide sequence: TGCGCCAGCAGCTGGGGGGCGACAGGGAACACTGAAGCTTTCTTT. Its protein product is CASSWGATGNTEAFF. The whole variable domain, filled in from reference TRBV5-1 and TRBJ1-1, reads KAGVTQTPRYLIKTRGQQVTLSCSPISGHRSVSWYQQTPGQGLQFLFEYFSETQRNKGNFPGRFSGRQFSNSRSEMNVSTLELGDSALYLCASSWGATGNTEAFFGQGTRLTVV.

As for this clone: The junction departs from germline at one end; a sequencing error may be responsible. The chain couples TRBV4-1 to TRBJ1-1; TRBD1 matches 8 bases. Per germline, CDR1 MGHRA and CDR2 YSYEKL. The CDR3 totals 14 residues. The chain's CDR3 is CASSQEPAIGTGRF. CDR3 nucleotide sequence: TGCGCCAGCAGCCAAGAGCCCGCCATTGGGACAGGAAGGTTT.

The chain carries TRBV5-4 and TRBJ1-6, with TRBD1 as a possible D gene (6 bases). Trimming cost V 2 bases and J 7 bases, with 16 bases left between them. The CDR3 totals 16 residues. Germline V gives CDR1 SGHNT, CDR2 YYREEE (reference sequence). The CDR3, as DNA: TGTGCCAGCAGCTTTTTCCGGGGGGCTGTGAATTCACCCCTCCACTTT. Protein sequence: CASSFFRGAVNSPLHF.

The J gene is TRBJ2-7, the V gene TRBV30, with TRBD2 matching 7 bases. Germline CDR1 and CDR2: GTSNPN and SVGIG (reference sequence). The CDR3 spans 12 residues. J was trimmed by 4 bases and V by 5 bases; bases with no gene match: 5. The chain's CDR3 is CAWGRVGYEQYF. In DNA form, the CDR3 reads TGTGCCTGGGGGAGGGTCGGATACGAGCAGTACTTC. The variable domain in full, with the rest retrieved from reference TRBV30 and TRBJ2-7, is SQTIHQWPATLVQPVGSPLSLECTVEGTSNPNLYWYRQAAGRGLQLLFYSVGIGQISSEVPQNLSASRPQDRQFILSSKKLLLSDSGFYLCAWGRVGYEQYFGPGTRLTVT.

This clone was seen only once. The chain employs TRBV13 and TRBJ1-2, with a weak D call TRBD1 (5 bases). In germline, CDR1 is PRHDT, CDR2 FYEKMQ (reference sequence). The CDR3 consists of 14 residues. The ends were cut back, 4 bases at V and 4 bases at J, with 13 bases in the middle. The CDR3 DNA sequence: TGTGCCAGCAGCTCCAGAGGGGTAGTCTATGGCTACACCTTC. It yields the protein CASSSRGVVYGYTF.

The genes are TRBV27 and TRBJ2-7; TRBD1 matches 10 bases. Germline V gene data show CDR1 as MNHEY and CDR2 as SMNVEV (reference sequence). CDR3 length: 15 amino acids. V lost 0 bases, J lost 3 bases, and 2 bases stayed unmatched. CDR3 region: CASSLSGQGFYEQYF. For the CDR3, the DNA is TGTGCCAGCAGTTTATCGGGACAGGGGTTCTACGAGCAGTACTTC.

V is TRBV28 and J is TRBJ2-2; no firm D call. CDR3 length: 13 residues. V was trimmed by 4 bases and J by 6 bases, leaving 9 bases between them. Germline V gene data show CDR1 as MDHEN and CDR2 as SYDVKM. Written as DNA, the CDR3 is TGTGCCAGCAGTTCGTCGGCGGCCGGGGAGCTGTTTTTT. As protein: CASSSSAAGELFF.

The rearrangement links TRBV6-7 to TRBJ1-5; perhaps TRBD1 as D (5 bases). TRBV6-7 is treated as an ORF (open reading frame) with a function not yet certain. V shed 3 bases and J shed 4 bases, with 19 bases lying between them. The CDR3 consists of 17 residues. CDR3 sequence: CASSYGLAGRLNQPQHF. The CDR3 DNA reads TGTGCCAGCAGTTATGGATTGGCAGGGAGGCTTAATCAGCCCCAGCATTTT.

V and J are TRBV5-1 and TRBJ1-1; D gene ambiguous. The germline V and J ends were trimmed by 4 bases and 1 base, with 14 bases remaining between them. Per germline, CDR1 SGHRS and CDR2 YFSETQ. There are 15 residues in the CDR3. Written as DNA, the CDR3 is TGCGCCAGCAGCACTACCGACCCTACGAACACTGAAGCTTTCTTT. Translating gives CASSTTDPTNTEAFF.

Details on this clone: A read error may be the cause here, since a much bigger clone is one base away. Other DNA sequences in the same sample also yield this CDR3. The chain has TRBV2 and TRBJ1-3, with D possibly TRBD1 on 5 matching bases. V lost 6 bases and J 2 bases, leaving 14 bases between the germline ends. CDR3 length equals 15 residues. The V gene's germline CDR1 is SNHLY and CDR2 FYNNEI. DNA of the CDR3: TGTGCCAGCAGCGGGCAGGGCTCCGCTGGAAACACCATATATTTT. Translation gives CASSGQGSAGNTIYF.

In this sample, this clone turned up a few times. The chain recombines TRBV28 with TRBJ1-1; D is unclear. The V gene's germline CDR1 is MDHEN and CDR2 SYDVKM. This CDR3 is 14 amino acids long. Trimming removed 8 bases at V and 1 base at J, with 14 bases between. CDR3 coding DNA: TGTGCCAGCCTCCGGGGAGGGTCGAACACTGAAGCTTTCTTT. Translating gives CASLRGGSNTEAFF. The whole variable domain, filled in from reference TRBV28 and TRBJ1-1, reads DVKVTQSSRYLVKRTGEKVFLECVQDMDHENMFWYRQDPGLGLRLIYFSYDVKMKEKGDIPEGYSVSREKKERFSLILESASTNQTSMYLCASLRGGSNTEAFFGQGTRLTVV.

The chain joins TRBV7-9 to TRBJ1-6; 7 bases match TRBD1. With V trimmed by 6 bases and J by 7 bases, 6 bases remained unmatched. Germline values: CDR1 SEHNR, CDR2 FQNEAQ (reference sequence). The CDR3 extends over 14 amino acids. CDR3 loop: CASSRDSGNSPLHF. The CDR3 DNA sequence: TGTGCCAGCAGTCGGGACAGCGGGAATTCACCCCTCCACTTT. Full variable domain (remainder filled in from reference TRBV7-9 and TRBJ1-6): DTGVSQNPRHKITKRGQNVTFRCDPISEHNRLYWYRQTLGQGPEFLTYFQNEAQLEKSRLLSDRFSAERPKGSFSTLEIQRTEQGDSAMYLCASSRDSGNSPLHFGNGTRLTVT.

The chain joins TRBV4-3 to TRBJ1-1; D not resolved. The CDR3 is 15 amino acids. Looked up from germline, CDR1 is LGHNA and CDR2 is YSLEER. Trimming removed 3 bases from V and 8 bases from J, with 19 bases in between. The CDR3 bases are TGCGCCAGCAGCCAGGACGCCCACAGTATAACAGAAGCTTTCTTT. This encodes CASSQDAHSITEAFF.

This sequence joins TRBV5-1 and TRBJ2-3; D is ambiguous. V lost 1 base, J lost 3 bases, and 9 bases lay in between. The CDR3 has 14 residues. The germline V gene encodes CDR1 SGHRS and CDR2 YFSETQ. CDR3 DNA: TGCGCCAGCAGCTTGCTGGTTGGAACAGATACGCAGTATTTT. Its translation: CASSLLVGTDTQYF. The entire variable domain, with the rest obtained from reference TRBV5-1 and TRBJ2-3, is as follows: KAGVTQTPRYLIKTRGQQVTLSCSPISGHRSVSWYQQTPGQGLQFLFEYFSETQRNKGNFPGRFSGRQFSNSRSEMNVSTLELGDSALYLCASSLLVGTDTQYFGPGTRLTVL.

The gene calls are TRBV6-5 and TRBJ1-1; D is ambiguous. Trimming shortened V by 0 bases and J by 3 bases, and 8 bases separated the two germline ends. Germline V gene sequence: CDR1 MNHEY, CDR2 SVGAGI. There are 14 residues in the CDR3. The CDR3 region has the DNA TGTGCCAGCAGTTACTCGAAGCTTTACACTGAAGCTTTCTTT. This gives the protein CASSYSKLYTEAFF.

This clone occurred a few times. The V call is TRBV19, the J call TRBJ1-5; D unresolved. From germline, CDR1 is LNHDA and CDR2 SQIVND (reference sequence). CDR3 length equals 15 residues. With 3 bases removed from V and 6 bases from J, the gap between germline ends came to 15 bases. The DNA for the CDR3 is TGTGCCAGTAGTATGTGGCAGGAGGTTGGTCAGCCCCAGCATTTT. The encoded protein is CASSMWQEVGQPQHF.

This chain links TRBV5-4 with TRBJ2-7, with D maybe TRBD1 (5 bases). The CDR3 totals 14 residues. CDR1 and CDR2 from the germline V gene are SGHNT and YYREEE (reference sequence). Trimming cost V 4 bases and J 2 bases, with 13 bases left between them. In nucleotides, the CDR3 is TGTGCCAGCAGCCAAGGTCAGGGTACCTACGAGCAGTACTTC. Its protein is CASSQGQGTYEQYF.

This clone was counted once. This chain links TRBV6-6 with TRBJ2-5, with D possibly matching TRBD2 (7 bases). Germline CDR1 is MNHNY and CDR2 is SVGAGI (reference sequence). This CDR3 is 15 amino acids long. The germline V and J ends were trimmed by 0 bases and 5 bases, with 13 bases remaining between them. In nucleotides, the CDR3 is TGTGCCAGCAGTTACTCCGGGGGGCTGACGGAGACCCAGTACTTC. Protein sequence: CASSYSGGLTETQYF.

As for this clone: Germline and junction disagree at one end, which may indicate a read error. The chain recombines TRBV7-7 with TRBJ2-2, with D uncertain. Germline assignment: CDR1 SSHAT and CDR2 FNYEAQ (reference sequence). The CDR3 is made up of 13 amino acids. The CDR3 nucleotides are TGTGCTAGCAGCTTGGATGGCACCGGGGAGCTGTTTTTT. The encoded protein is CASSLDGTGELFF.

The rearrangement uses TRBV28 and TRBJ2-7; D is uncertain. Trimming left V 3 bases short and J 3 bases short, with 6 bases between. The germline gives CDR1 MDHEN, CDR2 SYDVKM. This CDR3 is 12 amino acids long. The CDR3 DNA sequence: TGTGCCAGCAGTTTTTCGGACTACGAGCAGTACTTC. Its translation is CASSFSDYEQYF.

The J gene is TRBJ1-6, the V gene TRBV6-5; D gene uncertain. In germline, CDR1 is MNHEY, CDR2 SVGAGI. V lost 7 bases and J lost 7, with 14 bases in between. This CDR3 spans 14 amino acids. The CDR3 region has the DNA TGTGCCAGCACCGTGGGTGGTAGAAATTCACCCCTCCACTTT. Encoded protein: CASTVGGRNSPLHF.

V gene TRBV18 combines with J gene TRBJ1-2; TRBD1 aligns across 9 bases. Trimming removed 6 bases from V and 1 base from J; junction bases left unmatched: 12. Germline V gene sequence: CDR1 KGHSH, CDR2 LQKENI. The CDR3 extends over 17 amino acids. This chain's CDR3 is CASSPGTGTDFNYGYTF. The CDR3 bases are TGTGCCAGCTCCCCGGGGACAGGGACCGACTTTAACTATGGCTACACCTTC. Supplemented by reference TRBV18 and TRBJ1-2, the full variable domain reads NAGVMQNPRHLVRRRGQEARLRCSPMKGHSHVYWYRQLPEEGLKFMVYLQKENIIDESGMPKERFSAEFPKEGPSILRIQQVVRGDSAAYFCASSPGTGTDFNYGYTFGSGTRLTVV.

This clone was counted between two and nine times. V is TRBV18 and J is TRBJ1-3, with a tentative D call TRBD1 (6 bases). Between the trimmed V and J ends, which lost 0 bases and 4 bases, there was a span of 10 bases. Germline lookup yields CDR1 KGHSH and CDR2 LQKENI. The CDR3 has 15 amino acids. CDR3 nucleotides: TGTGCCAGCTCACCACCGACAGGCCGAGGAAACACCATATATTTT. Translation: CASSPPTGRGNTIYF.

The chain employs TRBV5-6 and TRBJ1-2, with no clear D. Germline CDR1 reads SGHDT; CDR2 reads YYEEEE. The CDR3 totals 12 residues. V lost 7 bases and J 2 bases, leaving 9 bases between the germline ends. Here the CDR3 DNA reads TGTGCCAGCTCCGGGAGGAACTATGGCTACACCTTC. It translates to CASSGRNYGYTF.